This section outlines one TCR beta chain sequence together with its context. The data derive from a study of blood T cell repertoires in COVID-19. About the study: In each case, the material was cDNA or gDNA derived from T cells, B-cell-depleted T cells, or PBMCs.

Seattle-derived patients entered the study during active infection and were followed longitudinally. The CDR3 runs to 13 residues. Germline V gives CDR1 SGHRS, CDR2 YFSETQ. Trimming removed 0 bases from V and 6 bases from J, with 10 bases in between. Per the original data handling: The authors estimated nucleated cell counts from reference gene primer amplification. Profiling relied on immunoSEQ multiplex PCR, and the TCRdb table lists in-frame clones only, not all of them. V, J and clone size were drawn from that table, and D and trimming were deduced from the DNA. The sample shows over 100,000 clones, about 85% of them seen only once.

The clonotype originates from a woman between 50 and 59 years old with COVID-19, enrolled during active disease. Sample: peripheral blood. The chain carries TRBV5-1 and TRBJ2-7; D not certain. CDR3 region: CASSLGHSLEQYF. As DNA, the CDR3 is TGCGCCAGCAGCTTGGGACACTCCCTCGAGCAGTACTTC.